This entry describes one TCR beta chain. Antigen unknown. The sample comes from a study of T cell responses to AZD1222 COVID-19 vaccine. Whole-study findings and limits: Once two AZD1222 doses were given, Spike-specific TCR breadth and depth went up. Dominant CD4 TCR responses targeted spike regions 160-218 and 743-854. It was only five to seven AZD1222 recipients who were seropositive at baseline.

The CDR3 extends over 20 amino acids. V shed 5 bases, J shed 0 bases, and the junction held 16 bases outside the gene matches. Per the germline V gene, CDR1 is LGHNA and CDR2 is YSLEER. Generated by immunoSEQ multiplex PCR, the TCRdb table keeps only in-frame clones and is missing some. The sample includes fewer than 200,000 clones, 92% seen only once; the top ten take more than 1.5%. The chain has TRBV4-3 and TRBJ1-5; 10 nucleotides align to TRBD1. This TCR was sampled from an adult in good health. Sequencing used peripheral blood, obtained on day 0 of AZD1222 vaccination. The CDR3 region is CASSFSPIGQGGYSNQPQHF. CDR3 in DNA: TGCGCCAGCAGCTTCTCCCCTATAGGACAGGGGGGCTATAGCAATCAGCCCCAGCATTTT.